This T cell receptor beta chain was captured by sequencing in a study of blood T cell repertoires in COVID-19. The overall study: Acute and convalescent COVID-19 specimens originated in the United States, Italy and Spain.

CDR1 is MDHEN and CDR2 is SYDVKM in the germline V gene. V lost 4 bases and J lost 2, with 11 bases in between. CDR3 size: 15 residues. Recovered status in Cohort 3 required two negative PCRs, clearance, or symptom resolution. Libraries were prepared by immunoSEQ multiplex PCR; TCRdb keeps only in-frame clonotypes and omits some of them. Here the sample spans around 160,000 clones, roughly 88% being singletons. This chain links TRBV28 with TRBJ2-2; D possibly corresponds to TRBD1 (6 bases). The specimen was PBMCs or T cells enriched from blood (not recorded which). The source of this sequence is an older woman who had recovered from COVID-19. The chain's CDR3 is CASSSGQLNTGELFF. CDR3 DNA: TGTGCCAGCAGTTCTGGACAGCTTAACACCGGGGAGCTGTTTTTT. The whole variable domain, filled in from reference TRBV28 and TRBJ2-2, reads DVKVTQSSRYLVKRTGEKVFLECVQDMDHENMFWYRQDPGLGLRLIYFSYDVKMKEKGDIPEGYSVSREKKERFSLILESASTNQTSMYLCASSSGQLNTGELFFGEGSRLTVL.